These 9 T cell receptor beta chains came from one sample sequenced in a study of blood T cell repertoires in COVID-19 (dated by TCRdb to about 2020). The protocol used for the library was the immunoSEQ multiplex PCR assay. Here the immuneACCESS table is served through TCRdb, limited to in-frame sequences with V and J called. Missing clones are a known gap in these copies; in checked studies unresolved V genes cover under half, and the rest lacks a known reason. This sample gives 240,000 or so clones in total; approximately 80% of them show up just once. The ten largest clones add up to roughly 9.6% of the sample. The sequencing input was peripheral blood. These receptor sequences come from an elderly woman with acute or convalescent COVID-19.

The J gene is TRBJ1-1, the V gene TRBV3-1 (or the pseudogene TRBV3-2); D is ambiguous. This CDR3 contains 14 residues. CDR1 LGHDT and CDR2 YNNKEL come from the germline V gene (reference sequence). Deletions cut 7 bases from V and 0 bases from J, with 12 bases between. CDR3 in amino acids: CASTGAGLNTEAFF. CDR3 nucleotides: TGTGCCAGCACCGGCGCGGGCCTGAACACTGAAGCTTTCTTT.

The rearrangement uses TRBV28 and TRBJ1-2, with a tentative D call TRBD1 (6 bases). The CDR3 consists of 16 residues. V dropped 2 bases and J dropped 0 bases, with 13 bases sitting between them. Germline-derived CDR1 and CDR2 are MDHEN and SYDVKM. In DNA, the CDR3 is TGTGCCAGCAGTTTAGCCGGACAGATTTCTAACTATGGCTACACCTTC. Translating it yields CASSLAGQISNYGYTF.

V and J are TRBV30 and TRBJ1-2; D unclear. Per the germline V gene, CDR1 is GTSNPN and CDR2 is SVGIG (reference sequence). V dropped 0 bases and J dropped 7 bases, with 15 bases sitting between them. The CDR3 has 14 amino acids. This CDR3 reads CAWSVHTEVLGYTF. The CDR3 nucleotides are TGTGCCTGGAGTGTACATACCGAAGTGCTTGGCTACACCTTC.

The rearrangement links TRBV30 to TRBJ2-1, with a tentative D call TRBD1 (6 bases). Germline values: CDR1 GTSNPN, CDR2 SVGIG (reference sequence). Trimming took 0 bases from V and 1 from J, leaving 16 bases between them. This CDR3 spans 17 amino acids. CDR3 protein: CAWSVQRDTKSYNEQFF. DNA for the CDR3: TGTGCCTGGAGTGTACAGAGGGACACTAAGTCCTACAATGAGCAGTTCTTC.

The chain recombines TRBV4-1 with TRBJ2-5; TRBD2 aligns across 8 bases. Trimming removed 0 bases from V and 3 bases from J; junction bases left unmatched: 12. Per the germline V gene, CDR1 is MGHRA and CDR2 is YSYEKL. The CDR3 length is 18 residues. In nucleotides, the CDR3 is TGCGCCAGCAGCCAAGATCCGCCTGGCGGGGGGACCAAAGAGACCCAGTACTTC. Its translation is CASSQDPPGGGTKETQYF.

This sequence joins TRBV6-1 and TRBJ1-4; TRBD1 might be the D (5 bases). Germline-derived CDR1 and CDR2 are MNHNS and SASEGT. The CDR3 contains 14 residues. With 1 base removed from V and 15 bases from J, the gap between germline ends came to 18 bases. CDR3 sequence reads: CASSEEGTGLSLFF. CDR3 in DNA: TGTGCCAGCAGTGAAGAAGGGACGGGACTATCTTTGTTTTTT.

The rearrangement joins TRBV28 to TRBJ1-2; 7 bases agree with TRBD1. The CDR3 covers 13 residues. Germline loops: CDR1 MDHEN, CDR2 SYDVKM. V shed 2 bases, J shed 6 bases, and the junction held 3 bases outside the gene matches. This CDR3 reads CASSLQGGNGYTF. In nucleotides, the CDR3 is TGTGCCAGCAGTTTACAGGGGGGAAATGGCTACACCTTC.

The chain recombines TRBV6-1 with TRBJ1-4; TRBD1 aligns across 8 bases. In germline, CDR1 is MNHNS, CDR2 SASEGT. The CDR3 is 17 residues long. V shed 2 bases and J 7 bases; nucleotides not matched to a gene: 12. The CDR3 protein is CASSEFGQGLGGEKLFF. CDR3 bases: TGTGCCAGCAGTGAATTCGGACAGGGATTGGGGGGTGAAAAACTGTTTTTT.

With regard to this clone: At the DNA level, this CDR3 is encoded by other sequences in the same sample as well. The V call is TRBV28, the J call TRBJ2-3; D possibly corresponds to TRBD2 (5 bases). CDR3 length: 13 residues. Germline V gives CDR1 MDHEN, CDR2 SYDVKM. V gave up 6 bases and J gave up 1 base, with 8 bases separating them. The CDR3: CASRRTGTDTQYF. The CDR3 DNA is TGTGCCAGCAGACGGACTGGCACAGATACGCAGTATTTT.